This entry is about one TCR beta chain. V lost 7 bases, J lost 5 bases, and 24 bases lay in between. The V gene's germline CDR1 is SEHNR and CDR2 FQNEAQ (reference sequence). The CDR3 is 16 residues long. The sample is drawn from a study of blood T cell repertoires in COVID-19. On the study more broadly: Both acute and convalescent COVID-19 samples were obtained from the United States, Italy and Spain. The analysed material was cDNA or gDNA that came from T cells, B-cell-depleted T cells, or PBMCs.

As processed by the authors: Estimation of nucleated cell counts was performed using reference gene primer amplification. Assay used: immunoSEQ multiplex PCR; TCRdb lists only in-frame clones, some missing. The V and J calls and clone size come from that table; D and trimming were worked out from the DNA. The table records around 160,000 clones, about nine tenths of them present only once. This rearrangement joins TRBV7-9 to TRBJ2-7; D may be TRBD2 (6 bases). The source of this sequence is a human donor in a cohort sampled during active COVID-19. Sequences were obtained from peripheral blood. CDR3 DNA: TGTGCCAGCACCGCAAAACCCGGGAGTAAGAGGGACGAGCAGTACTTC. Its translation: CASTAKPGSKRDEQYF. The whole variable domain, filled in from reference TRBV7-9 and TRBJ2-7, reads DTGVSQNPRHKITKRGQNVTFRCDPISEHNRLYWYRQTLGQGPEFLTYFQNEAQLEKSRLLSDRFSAERPKGSFSTLEIQRTEQGDSAMYLCASTAKPGSKRDEQYFGPGTRLTVT.